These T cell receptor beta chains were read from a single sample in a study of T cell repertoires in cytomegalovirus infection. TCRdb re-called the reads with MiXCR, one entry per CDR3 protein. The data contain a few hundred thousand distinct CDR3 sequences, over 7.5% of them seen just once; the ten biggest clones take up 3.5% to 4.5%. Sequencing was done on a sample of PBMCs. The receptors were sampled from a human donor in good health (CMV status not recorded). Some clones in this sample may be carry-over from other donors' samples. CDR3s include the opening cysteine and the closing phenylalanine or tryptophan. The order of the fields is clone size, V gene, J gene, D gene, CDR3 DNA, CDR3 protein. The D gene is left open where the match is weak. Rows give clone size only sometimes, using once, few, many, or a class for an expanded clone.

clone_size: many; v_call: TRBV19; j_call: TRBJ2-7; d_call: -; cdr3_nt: TGTGCCAGTAGTCCCCAAGGGGGAAGACTCGGTGGATCCTACGAGCAGTACTTC; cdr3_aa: CASSPQGGRLGGSYEQYF
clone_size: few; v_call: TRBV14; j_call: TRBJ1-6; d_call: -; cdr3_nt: TGTGCCAGCAGCCAAGGTTTCGCCCCTAATTCACCCCTCCACTTT; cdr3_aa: CASSQGFAPNSPLHF
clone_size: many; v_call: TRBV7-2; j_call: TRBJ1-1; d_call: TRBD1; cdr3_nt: TGTGCCAGCAGCCCCCGGGACAGACTTGAAGCTTTCTTT; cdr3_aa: CASSPRDRLEAFF
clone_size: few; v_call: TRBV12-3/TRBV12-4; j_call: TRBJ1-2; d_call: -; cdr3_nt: TGTGCCAGCAGTCCATTCCGGACGGTCCGCTATGGCTACACCTTC; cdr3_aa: CASSPFRTVRYGYTF
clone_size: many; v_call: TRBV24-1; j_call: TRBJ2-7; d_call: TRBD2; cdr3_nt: TGTGCCACCAGTGACGCTAGCGGGAGGGCCTCCTACGAGCAGTACTTC; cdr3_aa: CATSDASGRASYEQYF
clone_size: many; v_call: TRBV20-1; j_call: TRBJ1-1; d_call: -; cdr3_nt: TGCAGTGCTAGGGCAGCCACTGAAGCTTTCTTT; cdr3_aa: CSARAATEAFF
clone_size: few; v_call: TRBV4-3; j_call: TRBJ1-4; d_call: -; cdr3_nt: TGCGCCAGCAGACTGGGGGGGTCATCTAATGAAAAACTGTTTTTT; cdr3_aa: CASRLGGSSNEKLFF
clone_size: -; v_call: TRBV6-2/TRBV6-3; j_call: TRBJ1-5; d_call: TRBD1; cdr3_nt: TGTGCCAGCACCCCGGACAGGGATATCAATCAGCCCCAGCATTTT; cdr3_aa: CASTPDRDINQPQHF
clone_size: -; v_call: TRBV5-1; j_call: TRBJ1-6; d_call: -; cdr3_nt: TGCGCCAGCAGCTCTAGCGAGGAAAGATCACCCCTCCACTTT; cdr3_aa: CASSSSEERSPLHF
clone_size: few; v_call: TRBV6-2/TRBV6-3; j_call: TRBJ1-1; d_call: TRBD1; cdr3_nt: TGTGCCAGCAGGAAGACAGGGGGAGGCACTGAAGCTTTCTTT; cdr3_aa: CASRKTGGGTEAFF
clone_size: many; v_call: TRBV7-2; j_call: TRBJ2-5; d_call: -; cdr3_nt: TGTGCCAGCAGCTTAGTGGGGCCCCCCGGAGAGACCCAGTACTTC; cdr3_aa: CASSLVGPPGETQYF
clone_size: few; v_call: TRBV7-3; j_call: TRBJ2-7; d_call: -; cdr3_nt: TGTGCCAGCAGCTTAAGAAACAGGGACGAGCAGTACTTC; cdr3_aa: CASSLRNRDEQYF
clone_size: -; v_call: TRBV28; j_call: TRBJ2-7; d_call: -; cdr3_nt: TGTGCCAGCAGTTTGCGGGACACCAGCCAGCAGTACTTC; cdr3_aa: CASSLRDTSQQYF
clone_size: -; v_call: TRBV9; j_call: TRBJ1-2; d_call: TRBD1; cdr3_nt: TGTGCCAGCAGCGTAGGGGGACAGGCTAACTATGGCTACACCTTC; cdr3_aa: CASSVGGQANYGYTF
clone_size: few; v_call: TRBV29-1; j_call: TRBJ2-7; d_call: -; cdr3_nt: TGCAGCGTTGTCCGGGGATTATCCTACGAGCAGTACTTC; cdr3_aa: CSVVRGLSYEQYF
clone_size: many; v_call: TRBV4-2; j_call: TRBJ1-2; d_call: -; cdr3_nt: TGTGCCAGCAGCCAAGATTCCCGATTGAGCTACACCTTC; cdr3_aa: CASSQDSRLSYTF
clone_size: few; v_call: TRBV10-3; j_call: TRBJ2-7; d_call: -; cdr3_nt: TGTGCCATCAGTGTACTAGATGAGGAGTACGAGCAGTACTTC; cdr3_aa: CAISVLDEEYEQYF